The rows below give T cell receptor beta chains drawn from one sample of a study of cytotoxic CD8 clonotypes in ibrutinib-treated CLL. Sequencing was performed with immunoSEQ multiplex PCR; in TCRdb, only in-frame clones are kept and a portion is missing. The sample holds fewer than 90,000 clones, 68% seen once. Sequencing was performed on PBMCs, taken after 12 months of ibrutinib treatment. These receptors came from a human donor with chronic lymphocytic leukemia. Both conserved end residues are part of each CDR3. A D gene is named only where the DNA matches it firmly. Clone size is stated in some rows and not others, as once, few, many or a class when expanded.

D gene,V gene,clone size,J gene,CDR3 length,CDR3 protein,CDR3 DNA
NA,TRBV6-1,NA,TRBJ1-5,18,CASSAVKPGVYSNQPQHF,TGTGCCAGCAGTGCCGTGAAACCCGGGGTCTATAGCAATCAGCCCCAGCATTTT
NA,TRBV6-5,once,TRBJ2-2,16,CASSYDTRALAGELFF,TGTGCCAGCAGTTACGACACGAGGGCTTTGGCCGGGGAGCTGTTTTTT
NA,TRBV9,NA,TRBJ2-2,12,CASSVRPGELFF,TGTGCCAGCAGCGTTCGTCCCGGGGAGCTGTTTTTT
NA,TRBV7-9,NA,TRBJ1-1,15,CASSPSDGENTEAFF,TGTGCCAGCAGCCCGTCGGACGGGGAGAACACTGAAGCTTTCTTT
NA,TRBV7-2,once,TRBJ1-2,13,CASSSGRGYGYTF,TGTGCCAGCAGCTCTGGCAGGGGCTATGGCTACACCTTC
TRBD1,TRBV6-6,NA,TRBJ1-6,15,CASRAGGAFNSPLHF,TGTGCCAGCAGAGCAGGGGGCGCGTTTAATTCACCCCTCCACTTT
NA,TRBV7-9,few,TRBJ1-6,13,CASSLGDGVPLHF,TGTGCCAGCAGCTTAGGTGACGGTGTACCCCTCCACTTT
NA,TRBV9,NA,TRBJ1-2,14,CASSVEHFDYGYTF,TGTGCCAGCAGCGTAGAACACTTTGACTATGGCTACACCTTC
NA,TRBV5-4,NA,TRBJ2-3,13,CASSLDSTDTQYF,TGTGCCAGCAGCTTGGACAGCACAGATACGCAGTATTTT
TRBD2,TRBV30,NA,TRBJ2-2,16,CAWSVRRGSNTGELFF,TGTGCCTGGAGTGTACGGCGGGGGTCGAACACCGGGGAGCTGTTTTTT
NA,TRBV30,NA,TRBJ1-2,14,CAWSPLTSNYGYTF,TGTGCCTGGAGTCCCCTTACGTCTAACTATGGCTACACCTTC
NA,TRBV4-1,NA,TRBJ1-2,15,CASSQDGGNNYGYTF,TGCGCCAGCAGCCAAGACGGGGGGAACAACTATGGCTACACCTTC
TRBD1,TRBV19,NA,TRBJ1-4,14,CASSSRTGNEKLFF,TGTGCCAGTAGTTCCCGGACAGGGAATGAAAAACTGTTTTTT
NA,TRBV19,NA,TRBJ2-7,16,CASSIDWGHRPYEQYF,TGTGCCAGTAGTATAGATTGGGGACATCGACCCTACGAGCAGTACTTC
TRBD1,TRBV19,few,TRBJ1-2,12,CASSVTGDGYTF,TGTGCCAGTAGTGTTACAGGGGATGGCTACACCTTC
NA,TRBV18,few,TRBJ1-3,18,CASSPIMIRDNSGNTIYF,TGTGCCAGCTCACCCATTATGATCCGGGACAACTCTGGAAACACCATATATTTT
TRBD2,TRBV6-6,NA,TRBJ2-7,12,CASSAGGLEQYF,TGTGCCTCCTCGGCGGGGGGGCTCGAGCAGTACTTC
TRBD2,TRBV7-2,NA,TRBJ2-3,15,CASSFFGGSGDTQYF,TGTGCCAGCAGCTTTTTCGGGGGGTCGGGAGATACGCAGTATTTT
TRBD1,TRBV6-5,NA,TRBJ2-7,13,CASSEDRVNEQYF,TGTGCCAGCAGCGAGGACAGGGTCAACGAGCAGTACTTC
TRBD1,TRBV9,NA,TRBJ1-1,15,CASSLWTGGNTEAFF,TGTGCCAGCAGCCTTTGGACAGGGGGGAACACTGAAGCTTTCTTT
NA,TRBV6-6,NA,TRBJ2-7,12,CASSPLRYEQYF,TGTGCCAGCAGTCCCTTACGATACGAGCAGTACTTC
NA,TRBV6-1,NA,TRBJ2-3,13,CASIEVYTDTQYF,TGTGCCAGCATAGAGGTTTACACAGATACGCAGTATTTT
TRBD1,TRBV18,NA,TRBJ2-5,14,CASSPGAGGETQYF,TGTGCCAGCTCACCAGGGGCAGGGGGAGAGACCCAGTACTTC
TRBD1,TRBV18,NA,TRBJ1-1,12,CASDRDRTEAFF,TGTGCCTCGGACAGGGATAGGACTGAAGCTTTCTTT
NA,TRBV6-6,NA,TRBJ2-3,15,CASSYAGAPTDTQYF,TGTGCCAGCAGTTACGCGGGGGCTCCCACAGATACGCAGTATTTT
TRBD1,TRBV6-5,NA,TRBJ1-2,15,CASSRPGTGNYGYTF,TGTGCCAGCAGTCGTCCCGGGACAGGGAACTATGGCTACACCTTC
NA,TRBV19,few,TRBJ1-5,14,CASKTGFANQPQHF,TGTGCCAGTAAAACAGGCTTTGCCAATCAGCCCCAGCATTTT
NA,TRBV15,NA,TRBJ1-5,12,CATSRAELTQHF,TGTGCCACCAGCAGGGCTGAGTTAACCCAGCATTTT
TRBD2,TRBV10-2,NA,TRBJ2-5,15,CASSDSGVRQETQYF,TGCGCCAGCAGTGATAGCGGGGTTCGGCAAGAGACCCAGTACTTC
NA,TRBV4-1,NA,TRBJ2-5,14,CASSQVGSEETQYF,TGCGCCAGCAGCCAAGTAGGTAGCGAGGAGACCCAGTACTTC
NA,TRBV2,NA,TRBJ1-2,13,CASSSGPGRGYTF,TGTGCCAGCAGCTCCGGGCCGGGGAGAGGCTACACCTTC
TRBD1,TRBV4-3,once,TRBJ1-4,15,CASSQGHRGGEKLFF,TGCGCCAGCAGCCAAGGGCACAGGGGCGGTGAAAAACTGTTTTTT
NA,TRBV18,few,TRBJ1-6,14,CASSPQKGNSPLHF,TGTGCCAGCTCACCACAAAAGGGGAATTCACCCCTCCACTTT
TRBD1,TRBV5-4,NA,TRBJ1-2,15,CASSFGDRGILGYTF,TGTGCCAGCAGCTTTGGGGACAGGGGGATCTTGGGCTACACCTTC
TRBD1,TRBV4-1,NA,TRBJ1-4,13,CASTTGVSEKLFF,TGCGCCAGCACGACAGGGGTGTCTGAAAAACTGTTTTTT
NA,TRBV6-6,NA,TRBJ2-7,13,CASSSLSLYEQYF,TGTGCCAGCTCCTCCCTCTCGCTCTACGAGCAGTACTTC
NA,TRBV12-5,NA,TRBJ1-6,13,CASGPEDGSPLHF,TGTGCTAGTGGTCCCGAGGACGGATCACCCCTCCACTTT
TRBD1,TRBV28,few,TRBJ1-5,17,CASSLARQGPSNQPQHF,TGTGCCAGCAGTTTAGCACGACAGGGACCTAGCAATCAGCCCCAGCATTTT
NA,TRBV5-6,NA,TRBJ1-6,14,CASSLSAHNSPLHF,TGTGCCAGCAGCTTGTCGGCCCATAATTCACCCCTCCACTTT
TRBD1,TRBV15,NA,TRBJ1-4,15,CATSRDSDRAEKLFF,TGTGCCACCAGCAGAGATTCCGACAGGGCTGAAAAACTGTTTTTT
NA,TRBV20-1,NA,TRBJ2-7,11,CSARDLQEQYF,TGCAGTGCTAGAGATCTACAGGAGCAGTACTTC
TRBD2,TRBV2,NA,TRBJ2-3,15,CASSPGLAMTDTQYF,TGTGCCAGCAGCCCGGGACTAGCGATGACAGATACGCAGTATTTT
NA,TRBV5-1,once,TRBJ2-7,12,CASSLRGDEQYF,TGCGCCAGCAGCTTGCGGGGCGACGAGCAGTACTTC
TRBD1,TRBV6-4,once,TRBJ1-1,14,CASRSGQLNGEAFF,TGTGCCAGCAGATCGGGACAGTTGAATGGTGAAGCTTTCTTT
TRBD1,TRBV5-1,few,TRBJ2-2,16,CASRQVYRGHTGELFF,TGCGCCAGCAGACAAGTCTACAGGGGCCACACCGGGGAGCTGTTTTTT